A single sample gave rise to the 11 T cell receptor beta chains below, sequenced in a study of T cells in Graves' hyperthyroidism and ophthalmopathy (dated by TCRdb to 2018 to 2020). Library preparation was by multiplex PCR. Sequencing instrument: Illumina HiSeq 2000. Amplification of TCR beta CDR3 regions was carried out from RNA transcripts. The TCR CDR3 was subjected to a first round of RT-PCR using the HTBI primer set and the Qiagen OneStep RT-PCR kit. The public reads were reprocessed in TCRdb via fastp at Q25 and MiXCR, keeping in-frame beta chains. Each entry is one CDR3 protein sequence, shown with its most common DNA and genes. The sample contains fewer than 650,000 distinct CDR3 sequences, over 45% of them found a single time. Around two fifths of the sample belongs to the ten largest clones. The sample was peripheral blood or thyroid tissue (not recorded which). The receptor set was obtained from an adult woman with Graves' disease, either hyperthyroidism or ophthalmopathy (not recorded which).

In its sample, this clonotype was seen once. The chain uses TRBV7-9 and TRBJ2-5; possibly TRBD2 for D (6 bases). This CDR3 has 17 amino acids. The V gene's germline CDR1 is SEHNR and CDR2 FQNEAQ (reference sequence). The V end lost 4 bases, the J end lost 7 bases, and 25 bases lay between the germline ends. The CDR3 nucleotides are TGTGCCAGCAGCTCGCCGGCTAGCGAGCCCCCGGAGGCGACCCAGTACTTC. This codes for CASSSPASEPPEATQYF.

CDR3 loop: CSLDRVGSEAFF. The CDR3 DNA follows: TGCAGCTTAGATCGGGTGGGATCTGAAGCTTTCTTT. This chain links TRBV29-1 with TRBJ1-1, with D uncertain. This CDR3 contains 12 residues. CDR1 is SQVTM, CDR2 ANQGSEA, per germline. V was shortened by 8 bases and J by 6 bases, with 16 bases between the two germline ends.

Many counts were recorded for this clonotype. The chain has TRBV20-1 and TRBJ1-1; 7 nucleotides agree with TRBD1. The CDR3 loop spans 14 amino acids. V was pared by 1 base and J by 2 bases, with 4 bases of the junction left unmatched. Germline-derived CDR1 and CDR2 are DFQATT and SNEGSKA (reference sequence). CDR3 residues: CSARVGGGNTEAFF. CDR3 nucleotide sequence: TGCAGTGCTAGAGTAGGGGGCGGAAACACTGAAGCTTTCTTT.

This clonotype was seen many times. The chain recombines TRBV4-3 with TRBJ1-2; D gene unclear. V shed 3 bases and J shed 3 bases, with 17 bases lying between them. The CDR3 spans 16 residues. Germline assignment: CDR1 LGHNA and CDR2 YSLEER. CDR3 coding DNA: TGCGCCAGCAGCCACGATTTCATGGTGTCATACTATGGCTACACCTTC. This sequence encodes CASSHDFMVSYYGYTF.

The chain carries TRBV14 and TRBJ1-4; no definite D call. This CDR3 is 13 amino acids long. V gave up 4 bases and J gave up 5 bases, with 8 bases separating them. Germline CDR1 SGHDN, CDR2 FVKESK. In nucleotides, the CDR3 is TGTGCCAGCAGCCGGACGAAGAATGAAAAACTGTTTTTT. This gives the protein CASSRTKNEKLFF. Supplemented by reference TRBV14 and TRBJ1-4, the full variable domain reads EAGVTQFPSHSVIEKGQTVTLRCDPISGHDNLYWYRRVMGKEIKFLLHFVKESKQDESGMPNNRFLAERTGGTYSTLKVQPAELEDSGVYFCASSRTKNEKLFFGSGTQLSVL.

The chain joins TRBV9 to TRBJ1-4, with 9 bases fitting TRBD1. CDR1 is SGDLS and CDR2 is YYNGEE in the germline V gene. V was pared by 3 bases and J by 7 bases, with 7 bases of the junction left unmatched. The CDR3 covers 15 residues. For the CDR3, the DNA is TGTGCCAGCAGCGCCTCCGGGACAGGGCTTGAAAAACTGTTTTTT. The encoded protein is CASSASGTGLEKLFF.

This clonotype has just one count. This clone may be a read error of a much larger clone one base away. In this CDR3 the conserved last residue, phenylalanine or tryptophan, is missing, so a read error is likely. This chain's CDR3 is CASSILQGTHEQYL. CDR3 coding DNA: TGTGCCAGCAGCATTCTTCAGGGAACCCACGAGCAGTACCTC. The chain couples TRBV14 to TRBJ2-7, with D perhaps TRBD1 (5 bases). Germline loops: CDR1 SGHDN, CDR2 FVKESK. Trimming stripped 5 bases from V and 5 bases from J, with 16 bases between. This CDR3 comprises 14 residues.

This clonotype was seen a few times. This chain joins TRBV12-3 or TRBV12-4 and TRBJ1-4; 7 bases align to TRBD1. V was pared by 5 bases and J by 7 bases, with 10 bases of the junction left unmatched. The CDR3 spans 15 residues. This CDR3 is CASSARQGLAEKLFF. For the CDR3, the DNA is TGTGCCAGCAGTGCCCGACAGGGATTAGCTGAAAAACTGTTTTTT.

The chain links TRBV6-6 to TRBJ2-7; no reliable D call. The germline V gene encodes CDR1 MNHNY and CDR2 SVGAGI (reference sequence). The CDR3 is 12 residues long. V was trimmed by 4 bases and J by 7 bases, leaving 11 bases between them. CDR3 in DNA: TGTGCCAGCAGTTTGGTCCTACGAGAGCAGTACTTC. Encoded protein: CASSLVLREQYF.

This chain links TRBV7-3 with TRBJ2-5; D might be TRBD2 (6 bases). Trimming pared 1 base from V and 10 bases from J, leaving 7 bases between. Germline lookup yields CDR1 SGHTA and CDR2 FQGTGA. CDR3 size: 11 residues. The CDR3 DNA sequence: TGTGCCAGCAGCTTAATGGGGGGCCAGTACTTC. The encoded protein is CASSLMGGQYF.

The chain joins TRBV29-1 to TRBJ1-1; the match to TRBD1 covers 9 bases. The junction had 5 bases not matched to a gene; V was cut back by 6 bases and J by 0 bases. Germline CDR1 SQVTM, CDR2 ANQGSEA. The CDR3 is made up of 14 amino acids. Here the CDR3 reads CSVDRGGMNTEAFF. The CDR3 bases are TGCAGCGTCGACAGGGGGGGCATGAACACTGAAGCTTTCTTT. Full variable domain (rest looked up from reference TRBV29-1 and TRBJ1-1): SAVISQKPSRDICQRGTSLTIQCQVDSQVTMMFWYRQQPGQSLTLIATANQGSEATYESGFVIDKFPISRPNLTFSTLTVSNMSPEDSSIYLCSVDRGGMNTEAFFGQGTRLTVV.